This TCR beta chain came from a study of blood T cell repertoires in COVID-19. Background on the study: From T cells, B-cell-depleted T cells, or PBMCs came the material, which was cDNA or gDNA.

Germline V gene sequence: CDR1 MNHEY, CDR2 SMNVEV (reference sequence). There are 14 residues in the CDR3. V lost 6 bases and J lost 5; bases outside the gene matches: 5. As handled by the study authors: The authors estimated nucleated cell counts from reference gene primer amplification. The method was immunoSEQ multiplex PCR; TCRdb's version includes in-frame clones alone and lacks a portion of them. The V and J calls and the clone size are those of that table, but D and trimming were determined from the DNA. Here the sample spans 200,000 to 250,000 clones, 84% being singletons. This clonotype was sampled from a woman of 80 years or more with active or convalescent COVID-19. This sequence joins TRBV27 and TRBJ2-2; 8 bases map to TRBD1. The sequencing input was peripheral blood. The CDR3 nucleotides read TGTGCCAGCAGCCCCAGGGGGCGGACCGGGGAGCTGTTTTTT. Residues: CASSPRGRTGELFF.